This TCR beta chain originates from a study of blood T cell repertoires in COVID-19. Study background: The origin of the acute and convalescent COVID-19 samples was the United States, Italy and Spain.

The ends lost 5 bases at V and 4 bases at J; junction bases unmatched: 3. Per germline, CDR1 SGHAT and CDR2 FQNNGV. This CDR3 region has 14 residues. Patients in Seattle were enrolled during active infection, then followed longitudinally. Authors' methods: Quantification of nucleated cells was approximated via reference gene primer amplification. TCRdb's copy holds only in-frame clones and misses some; the assay was immunoSEQ multiplex PCR. For V, J and clone size, that table is used; D and trimming come from the DNA. In the table there are around 370,000 clones, 87% of which are singletons. The rearrangement joins TRBV11-2 to TRBJ1-3, with 9 bases aligning to TRBD1. This sequence originates from a woman between 45 and 60 years old with COVID-19, enrolled during active disease. The sequenced material came from peripheral blood. For the CDR3, the DNA is TGTGCCAGCAGCATAACAGGGGGCGGAAACACCATATATTTT. It encodes CASSITGGGNTIYF.